The T cell receptor beta chain described here comes from a study of T-cell memory formation after mild COVID-19. In the case of this clonotype: Its antigen is currently unknown.

General study points: Whether day 37 second-wave clones are SARS-CoV-2-specific was not confirmed.

TCRdb re-derived calls from the 5' RACE reads in MiXCR, one entry per CDR3 protein. The sample records about 270,000 distinct CDR3 sequences, approximately 15% being singletons. CDR3 length: 14 residues. CDR1 SGDLS and CDR2 YYNGEE come from the germline V gene. Trimming took 3 bases from V and 1 from J, leaving 10 bases between them. Sequencing input: PBMCs or a T cell subset sorted from them (not recorded which). The sequence derives from an adult woman who had mild COVID-19 (a few samples of this study predate the infection). Cell type and time point are not known. The chain has TRBV9 and TRBJ1-1; the D is unclear. This CDR3 reads CASSAQPGNTEAFF. In DNA, the CDR3 is TGTGCCAGCAGCGCCCAACCAGGGAACACTGAAGCTTTCTTT.